One T cell receptor beta chain is described in this entry. The data belong to a study of T-cell memory formation after mild COVID-19. TCRdb ran MiXCR on the 5' RACE reads and lists one entry per CDR3 protein. The table has 280,000 or so distinct CDR3 sequences, approximately 8% seen once. Sequenced: PBMCs or a T cell subset sorted from them (not recorded which). This clonotype was sampled from a man aged 18 to 29 who had mild COVID-19 (a few samples of this study predate the infection). Cell type and time point are not known.

The CDR3 loop reads CATSWTGTSGGADTGELFF. CDR3 bases: TGTGCCACCAGCTGGACCGGGACTAGCGGTGGGGCGGACACCGGGGAGCTGTTTTTT. The chain uses TRBV24-1 and TRBJ2-2; 11 nucleotides agree with TRBD2. Germline lookup yields CDR1 KGHDR and CDR2 SFDVKD. Trimming removed 7 bases from V and 3 bases from J; junction bases left unmatched: 15. This CDR3 has 19 amino acids.